These 17 T cell receptor beta chains share one sample of origin, sequenced in a study of beta chain features in type 1 diabetes. Investigators reverse transcribed all isolated RNA, so they sequenced expressed TCRB transcripts. Some clones are missing from TCRdb's copy, which holds only in-frame ones; the method was immunoSEQ multiplex PCR. The table includes roughly 450,000 clones, roughly 14% detected once. The specimen sequenced was naive CD4+ T cells from blood. The receptors were sampled from a man younger than 40 in good health.

The CDR3 here is CASSSRQTLSYNEQFF. The CDR3, as DNA: TGTGCCAGCAGCTCCCGACAGACTCTCTCCTACAATGAGCAGTTCTTC. The genes are TRBV5-4 and TRBJ2-1; possibly TRBD1 for D (5 bases). This CDR3 is 16 amino acids long. Germline values: CDR1 SGHNT, CDR2 YYREEE (reference sequence). V lost 3 bases and J lost 0, with 13 bases in between.

This clone was seen a handful of times. The same CDR3 can be traced to other DNA sequences in this sample. The genes are TRBV7-9 and TRBJ2-3; D gene unclear. V was shortened by 5 bases and J by 3 bases, with 3 bases between the two germline ends. CDR1 and CDR2 from the germline V gene are SEHNR and FQNEAQ (reference sequence). This CDR3 comprises 11 residues. The CDR3 DNA reads TGTGCCAGCAGCCCGACAGATACGCAGTATTTT. It encodes CASSPTDTQYF.

The chain combines TRBV9 with TRBJ2-3; 7 nucleotides agree with TRBD2. V shed 4 bases and J 2 bases; nucleotides not matched to a gene: 16. This CDR3 comprises 18 residues. The germline gives CDR1 SGDLS, CDR2 YYNGEE. The CDR3 coding sequence is TGTGCCAGCAGCCCACGCCGGGGAGGACTAGACCCCACAGATACGCAGTATTTT. It translates to CASSPRRGGLDPTDTQYF.

This rearrangement joins TRBV29-1 to TRBJ1-3, with 8 nucleotides matching TRBD1. V shed 6 bases, J shed 2 bases, and the junction held 3 bases outside the gene matches. CDR3 length: 13 amino acids. Germline V lookup: CDR1 SQVTM, CDR2 ANQGSEA. CDR3 protein: CSVQTGAGNTIYF. CDR3 DNA: TGCAGCGTCCAGACAGGGGCTGGAAACACCATATATTTT.

The rearrangement joins TRBV2 to TRBJ1-5; 7 nucleotides align to TRBD1. Per the germline V gene, CDR1 is SNHLY and CDR2 is FYNNEI. With V trimmed by 3 bases and J by 4 bases, 3 bases remained unmatched. This CDR3 has 14 residues. The CDR3, as DNA: TGTGCCAGCAGTGAGCGGACAGGTAATCAGCCCCAGCATTTT. It codes for CASSERTGNQPQHF.

This chain connects TRBV10-3 to TRBJ2-5, with D possibly TRBD1 on 7 matching bases. The length of the CDR3 is 15 residues. Germline V gene sequence: CDR1 ENHRY, CDR2 SYGVKD. V lost 2 bases and J 5 bases, leaving 15 bases between the germline ends. The CDR3 region is CAISEVEGAWETQYF. The CDR3 nucleotides read TGTGCCATCAGTGAGGTGGAGGGGGCATGGGAGACCCAGTACTTC.

The V call is TRBV6-6, the J call TRBJ1-2; D call uncertain. There are 13 residues in the CDR3. The V gene lost 2 bases and the J gene lost 5 bases, with 9 bases spanning the gap. Germline CDR1 MNHNY, CDR2 SVGAGI (reference sequence). Here the CDR3 DNA reads TGTGCCAGCAGTTACGAGGAGGGTTATGGCTACACCTTC. Translating it yields CASSYEEGYGYTF.

This clone was counted a few times. V gene TRBV5-1 combines with J gene TRBJ1-2, with unresolved D. The CDR3 spans 12 residues. V shed 5 bases and J shed 6 bases, with 11 bases lying between them. CDR1 and CDR2 from the germline V gene are SGHRS and YFSETQ. The CDR3 spells CASSPGLNGYTF. The DNA of the CDR3 is TGCGCCAGCAGTCCCGGCTTGAATGGCTACACCTTC.

This rearrangement joins TRBV7-2 to TRBJ2-2; D gene unclear. The V gene's germline CDR1 is SGHTA and CDR2 FQGNSA. This CDR3 comprises 14 residues. V lost 5 bases to trimming and J lost 1 base, with 8 bases between them. CDR3 in DNA: TGTGCCAGCAGCAGAAACTGGAACACCGGGGAGCTGTTTTTT. Translation: CASSRNWNTGELFF.

This clone has only a few counts. V and J are TRBV18 and TRBJ2-6; D not resolved. The CDR3 is 17 residues long. The V gene lost 3 bases and the J gene lost 0 bases, with 12 bases spanning the gap. From germline, CDR1 is KGHSH and CDR2 LQKENI. CDR3 loop: CASSPFGRSSGANVLTF. The CDR3 DNA reads as TGTGCCAGCTCACCTTTTGGACGCAGCTCTGGGGCCAACGTCCTGACTTTC.

This rearrangement joins TRBV9 to TRBJ1-2; TRBD1 is a possible D gene (5 bases). Germline CDR1 SGDLS, CDR2 YYNGEE. V was trimmed by 3 bases and J by 1 base, leaving 10 bases between them. CDR3 length: 14 amino acids. The CDR3 DNA follows: TGTGCCAGCAGCGACGGGACGGGTAACTATGGCTACACCTTC. It specifies CASSDGTGNYGYTF.

The chain combines TRBV4-3 with TRBJ2-1; 8 bases map to TRBD1. The junction had 4 bases not matched to a gene; V was cut back by 0 bases and J by 0 bases. The germline gives CDR1 LGHNA, CDR2 YSLEER. The CDR3 contains 17 residues. The CDR3 is CASSQDQGASSYNEQFF. CDR3 in DNA: TGCGCCAGCAGCCAAGACCAGGGGGCTAGCTCCTACAATGAGCAGTTCTTC.

The V gene is TRBV5-4, the J gene TRBJ2-1; 7 nucleotides agree with TRBD2. The V gene's germline CDR1 is SGHNT and CDR2 YYREEE (reference sequence). J lost 0 bases, V lost 5 bases, and 2 bases had no gene match. This CDR3 is 14 amino acids long. For the CDR3, the DNA is TGTGCCAGCAGGAGGGAGGGCTCCTACAATGAGCAGTTCTTC. This translates into CASRREGSYNEQFF. Based on the CDR3 plus reference TRBV5-4 and TRBJ2-1, the full variable domain is ETGVTQSPTHLIKTRGQQVTLRCSSQSGHNTVSWYQQALGQGPQFIFQYYREEENGRGNFPPRFSGLQFPNYSSELNVNALELDDSALYLCASRREGSYNEQFFGPGTRLTVL.

The rearrangement uses TRBV10-3 and TRBJ2-3; D is ambiguous. CDR1 ENHRY and CDR2 SYGVKD come from the germline V gene. V was pared by 6 bases and J by 2 bases, with 6 bases between. The CDR3 totals 12 residues. In nucleotides, the CDR3 is TGTGCCATCAGGACCAACACAGATACGCAGTATTTT. Its protein product is CAIRTNTDTQYF.

The table lists this clone with a few counts. The chain is built from TRBV2 and TRBJ2-7, with D possibly matching TRBD2 (5 bases). The CDR3 is 13 amino acids. From germline, CDR1 is SNHLY and CDR2 FYNNEI. V lost 6 bases and J lost 3, with 12 bases in between. CDR3 nucleotide sequence: TGTGCCAGCAGCTCGGGGAGAATCTACGAGCAGTACTTC. This encodes CASSSGRIYEQYF.

This clone has a handful of counts. This chain uses TRBV7-9 with TRBJ2-1; D is unclear. Trimming removed 1 base from V and 7 bases from J, with 14 bases in between. The CDR3 has 15 residues. Germline V gene data show CDR1 as SEHNR and CDR2 as FQNEAQ (reference sequence). The CDR3 is CASSLGMVQTNEQFF. The CDR3 DNA reads as TGTGCCAGCAGCTTAGGTATGGTACAGACGAATGAGCAGTTCTTC. The variable domain in full, with the rest retrieved from reference TRBV7-9 and TRBJ2-1, is DTGVSQNPRHKITKRGQNVTFRCDPISEHNRLYWYRQTLGQGPEFLTYFQNEAQLEKSRLLSDRFSAERPKGSFSTLEIQRTEQGDSAMYLCASSLGMVQTNEQFFGPGTRLTVL.

This clone was seen a few times. V usage is TRBV7-9 and J usage is TRBJ2-3; possible D gene TRBD2, 6 bases. Germline V gene sequence: CDR1 SEHNR, CDR2 FQNEAQ (reference sequence). V was pared by 5 bases and J by 4 bases, with 22 bases between. The CDR3 is 17 residues long. The CDR3 DNA reads TGTGCCAGCAGCCTAAATAGGTTGCGGGAAGGTGCAGATACGCAGTATTTT. Its protein is CASSLNRLREGADTQYF.